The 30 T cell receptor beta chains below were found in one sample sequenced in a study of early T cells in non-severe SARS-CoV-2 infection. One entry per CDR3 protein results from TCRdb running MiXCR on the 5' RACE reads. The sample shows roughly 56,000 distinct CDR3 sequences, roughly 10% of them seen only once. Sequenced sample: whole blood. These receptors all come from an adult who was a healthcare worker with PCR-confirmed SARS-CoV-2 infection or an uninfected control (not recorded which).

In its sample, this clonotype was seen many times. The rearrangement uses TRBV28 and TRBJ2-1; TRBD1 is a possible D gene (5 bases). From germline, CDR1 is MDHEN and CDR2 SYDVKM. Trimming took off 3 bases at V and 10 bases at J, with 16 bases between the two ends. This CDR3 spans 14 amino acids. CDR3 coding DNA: TGTGCCAGCAGTTTTGTTCTTGGGGCAGTCGAGCAGTTCTTC. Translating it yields CASSFVLGAVEQFF.

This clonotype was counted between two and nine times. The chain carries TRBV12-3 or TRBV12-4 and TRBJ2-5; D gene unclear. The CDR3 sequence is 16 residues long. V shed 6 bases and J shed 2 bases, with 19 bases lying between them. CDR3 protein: CASSDSKRGLQETQYF. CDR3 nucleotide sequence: TGTGCCAGCAGCGACTCCAAGAGAGGATTGCAAGAGACCCAGTACTTC.

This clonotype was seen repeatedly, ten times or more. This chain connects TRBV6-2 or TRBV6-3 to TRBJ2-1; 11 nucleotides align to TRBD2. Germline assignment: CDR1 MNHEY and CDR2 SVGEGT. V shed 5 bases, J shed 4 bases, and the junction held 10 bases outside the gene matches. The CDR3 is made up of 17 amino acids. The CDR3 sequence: CASSPPALAGGYNEQFF. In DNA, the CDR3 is TGTGCCAGCAGTCCTCCGGCGTTAGCGGGAGGGTACAATGAGCAGTTCTTC.

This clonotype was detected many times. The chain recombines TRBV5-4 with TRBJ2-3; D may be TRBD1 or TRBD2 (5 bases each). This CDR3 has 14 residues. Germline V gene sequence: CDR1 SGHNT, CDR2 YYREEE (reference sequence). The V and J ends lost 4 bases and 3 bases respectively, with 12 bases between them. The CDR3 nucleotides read TGTGCCAGCAGCGCCGGGACGTCAACAGATACGCAGTATTTT. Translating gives CASSAGTSTDTQYF. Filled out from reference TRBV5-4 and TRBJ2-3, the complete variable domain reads ETGVTQSPTHLIKTRGQQVTLRCSSQSGHNTVSWYQQALGQGPQFIFQYYREEENGRGNFPPRFSGLQFPNYSSELNVNALELDDSALYLCASSAGTSTDTQYFGPGTRLTVL.

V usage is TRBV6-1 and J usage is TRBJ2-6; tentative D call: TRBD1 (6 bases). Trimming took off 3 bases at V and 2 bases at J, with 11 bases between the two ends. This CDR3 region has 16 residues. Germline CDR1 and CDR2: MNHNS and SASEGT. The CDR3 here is CASSDQTGAGANVLTF. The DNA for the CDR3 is TGTGCCAGCAGTGACCAGACAGGCGCTGGGGCCAACGTCCTGACTTTC.

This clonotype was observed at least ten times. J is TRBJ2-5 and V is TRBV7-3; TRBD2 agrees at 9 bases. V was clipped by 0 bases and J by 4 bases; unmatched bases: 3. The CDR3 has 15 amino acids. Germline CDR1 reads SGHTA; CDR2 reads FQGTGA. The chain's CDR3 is CASSLTSGSGETQYF. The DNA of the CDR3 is TGTGCCAGCAGCTTAACTAGCGGGAGTGGAGAGACCCAGTACTTC.

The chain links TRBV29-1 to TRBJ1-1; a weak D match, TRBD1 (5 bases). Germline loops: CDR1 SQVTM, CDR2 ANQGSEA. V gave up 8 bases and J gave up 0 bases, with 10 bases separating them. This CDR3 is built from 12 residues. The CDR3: CSTTDMNTEAFF. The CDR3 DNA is TGCAGCACGACAGATATGAACACTGAAGCTTTCTTT.

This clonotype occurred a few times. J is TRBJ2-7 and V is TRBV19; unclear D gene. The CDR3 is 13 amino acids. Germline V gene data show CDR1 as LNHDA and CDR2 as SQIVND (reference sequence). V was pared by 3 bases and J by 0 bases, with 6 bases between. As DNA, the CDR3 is TGTGCCAGTAGTATTCACAGCTCCTACGAGCAGTACTTC. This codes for CASSIHSSYEQYF. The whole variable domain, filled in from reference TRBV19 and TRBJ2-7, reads DGGITQSPKYLFRKEGQNVTLSCEQNLNHDAMYWYRQDPGQGLRLIYYSQIVNDFQKGDIAEGYSVSREKKESFPLTVTSAQKNPTAFYLCASSIHSSYEQYFGPGTRLTVT.

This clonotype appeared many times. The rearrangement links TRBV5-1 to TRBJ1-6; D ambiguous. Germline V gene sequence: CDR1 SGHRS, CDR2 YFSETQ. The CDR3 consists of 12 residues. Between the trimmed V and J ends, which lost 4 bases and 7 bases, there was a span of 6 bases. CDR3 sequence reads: CASSDGNSPLHF. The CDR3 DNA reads TGCGCCAGCAGCGACGGGAATTCACCCCTCCACTTT.

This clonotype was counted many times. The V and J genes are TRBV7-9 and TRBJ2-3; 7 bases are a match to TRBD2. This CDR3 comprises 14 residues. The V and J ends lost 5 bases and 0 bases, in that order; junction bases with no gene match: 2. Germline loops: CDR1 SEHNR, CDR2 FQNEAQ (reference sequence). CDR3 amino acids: CASSQAGSTDTQYF. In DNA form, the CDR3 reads TGTGCCAGCAGCCAAGCGGGGAGCACAGATACGCAGTATTTT.

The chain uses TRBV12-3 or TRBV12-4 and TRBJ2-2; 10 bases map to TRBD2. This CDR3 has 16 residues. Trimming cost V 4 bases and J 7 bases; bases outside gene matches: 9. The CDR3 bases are TGTGCCAGCAGTTATAGCGGGAGGAACGGGGGCGGGGAGCTGTTTTTT. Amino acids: CASSYSGRNGGGELFF.

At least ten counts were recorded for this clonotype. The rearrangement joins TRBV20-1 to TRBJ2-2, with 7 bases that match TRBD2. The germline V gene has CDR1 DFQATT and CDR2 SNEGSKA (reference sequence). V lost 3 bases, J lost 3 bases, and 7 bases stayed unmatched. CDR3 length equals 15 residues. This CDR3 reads CSARRGSGDTGELFF. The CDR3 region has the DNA TGCAGTGCTAGGCGGGGGAGCGGGGACACCGGGGAGCTGTTTTTT.

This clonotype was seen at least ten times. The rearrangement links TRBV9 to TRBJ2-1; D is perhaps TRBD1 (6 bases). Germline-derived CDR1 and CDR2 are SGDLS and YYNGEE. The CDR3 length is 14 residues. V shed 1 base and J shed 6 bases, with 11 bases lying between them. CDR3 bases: TGTGCCAGCAGCGTATCTGGGGGCTCCAATGAGCAGTTCTTC. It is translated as CASSVSGGSNEQFF.

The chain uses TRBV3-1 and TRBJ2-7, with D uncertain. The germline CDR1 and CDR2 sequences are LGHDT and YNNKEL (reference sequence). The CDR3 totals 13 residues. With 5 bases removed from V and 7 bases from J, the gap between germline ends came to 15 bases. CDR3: CASSEGQAVEQYF. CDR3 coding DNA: TGTGCCAGCAGCGAAGGTCAGGCGGTAGAGCAGTACTTC.

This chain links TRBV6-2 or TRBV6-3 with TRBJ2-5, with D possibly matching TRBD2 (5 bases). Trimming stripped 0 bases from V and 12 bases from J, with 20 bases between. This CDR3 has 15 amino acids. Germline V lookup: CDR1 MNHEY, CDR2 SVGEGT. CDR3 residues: CASSYSPAAVAPKYF. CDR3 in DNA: TGTGCCAGCAGTTACTCACCAGCGGCAGTCGCCCCTAAGTACTTC.

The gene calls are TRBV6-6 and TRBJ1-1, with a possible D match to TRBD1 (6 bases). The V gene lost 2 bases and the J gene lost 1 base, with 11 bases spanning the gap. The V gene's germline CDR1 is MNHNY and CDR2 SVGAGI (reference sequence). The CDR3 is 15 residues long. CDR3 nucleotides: TGTGCCAGCAGTTACGTGGCAGGGGAGAACACTGAAGCTTTCTTT. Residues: CASSYVAGENTEAFF.

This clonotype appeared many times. This CDR3 reads CAWSDGTAQETQYF. In DNA form, the CDR3 reads TGTGCCTGGAGTGACGGGACAGCTCAAGAGACCCAGTACTTC. The chain links TRBV30 to TRBJ2-5, with 7 bases matching TRBD1. Per germline, CDR1 GTSNPN and CDR2 SVGIG (reference sequence). CDR3 length: 14 residues. V shed 1 base and J 2 bases; nucleotides not matched to a gene: 4.

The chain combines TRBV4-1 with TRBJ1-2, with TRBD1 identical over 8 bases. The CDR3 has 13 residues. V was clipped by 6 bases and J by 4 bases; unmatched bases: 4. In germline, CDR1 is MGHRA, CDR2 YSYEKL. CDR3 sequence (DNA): TGCGCCAGCAGGCGGACAGGGACCTATGGCTACACCTTC. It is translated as CASRRTGTYGYTF.

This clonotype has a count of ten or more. The CDR3 loop is CSARPSEGGGRYEQYF. CDR3 nucleotide sequence: TGCAGTGCTAGACCCTCCGAGGGGGGAGGACGCTACGAGCAGTACTTC. The gene calls are TRBV20-1 and TRBJ2-7; the D gene could be TRBD1 or TRBD2 (6 bases each). The CDR3 consists of 16 residues. The V gene's germline CDR1 is DFQATT and CDR2 SNEGSKA (reference sequence). V gave up 2 bases and J gave up 3 bases, with 20 bases separating them.

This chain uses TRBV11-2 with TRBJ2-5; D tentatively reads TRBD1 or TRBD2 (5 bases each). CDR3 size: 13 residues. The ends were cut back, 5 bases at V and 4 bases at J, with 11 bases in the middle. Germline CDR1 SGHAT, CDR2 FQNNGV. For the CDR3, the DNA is TGTGCCAGCAGCGGGACGGGGTTAGAGACCCAGTACTTC. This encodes CASSGTGLETQYF.

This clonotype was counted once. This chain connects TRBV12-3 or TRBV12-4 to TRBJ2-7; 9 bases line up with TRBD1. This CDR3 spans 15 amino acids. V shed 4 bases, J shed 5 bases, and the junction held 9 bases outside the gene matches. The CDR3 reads CASSSTDRGQNEQYF. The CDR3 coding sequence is TGTGCCAGCAGTTCCACGGACAGGGGCCAGAACGAGCAGTACTTC.

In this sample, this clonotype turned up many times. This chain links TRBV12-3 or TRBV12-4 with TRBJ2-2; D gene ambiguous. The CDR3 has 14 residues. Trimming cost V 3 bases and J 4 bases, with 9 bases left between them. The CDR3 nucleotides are TGTGCCAGCAGTTTTTTAGCCGGCACCGGGGAGCTGTTTTTT. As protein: CASSFLAGTGELFF.

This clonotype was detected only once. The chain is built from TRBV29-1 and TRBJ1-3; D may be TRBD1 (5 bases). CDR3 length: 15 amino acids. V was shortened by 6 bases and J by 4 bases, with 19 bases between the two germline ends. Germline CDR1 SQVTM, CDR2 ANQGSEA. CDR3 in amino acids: CSVRRDDFPGNTIYF. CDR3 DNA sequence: TGCAGCGTCCGCCGGGACGACTTTCCGGGAAACACCATATATTTT.

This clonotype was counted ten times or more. This chain's CDR3 is CASSQQTSGTLYEQYF. In DNA form, the CDR3 reads TGTGCCAGCAGCCAGCAGACTAGCGGGACCCTTTACGAGCAGTACTTC. This chain joins TRBV4-2 and TRBJ2-7; TRBD2 aligns across 11 bases. This CDR3 contains 16 residues. Trimming at V came to 3 bases and at J to 4 bases, leaving 8 bases not matched to a gene. CDR1 and CDR2 from the germline V gene are LGHNA and YNFKEQ.

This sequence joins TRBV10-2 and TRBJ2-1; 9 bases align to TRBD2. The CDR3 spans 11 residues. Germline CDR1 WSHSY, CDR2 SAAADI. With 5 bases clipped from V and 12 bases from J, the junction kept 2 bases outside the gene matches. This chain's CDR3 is CASSSSGRQFF. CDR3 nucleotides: TGCGCCAGCAGTAGTAGCGGGAGGCAGTTCTTC.

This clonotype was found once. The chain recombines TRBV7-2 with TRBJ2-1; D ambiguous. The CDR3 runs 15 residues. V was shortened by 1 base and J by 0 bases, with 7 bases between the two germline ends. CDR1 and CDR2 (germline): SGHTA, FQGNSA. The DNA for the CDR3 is TGTGCCAGCAGCTTAGGGTCAAGCTCCTACAATGAGCAGTTCTTC. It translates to CASSLGSSSYNEQFF.

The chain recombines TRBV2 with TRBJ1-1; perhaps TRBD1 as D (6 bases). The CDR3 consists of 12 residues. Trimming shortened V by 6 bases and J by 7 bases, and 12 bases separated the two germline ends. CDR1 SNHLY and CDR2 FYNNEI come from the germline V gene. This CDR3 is CASRLQGHEAFF. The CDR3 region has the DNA TGTGCCAGCAGGCTCCAGGGGCATGAAGCTTTCTTT.

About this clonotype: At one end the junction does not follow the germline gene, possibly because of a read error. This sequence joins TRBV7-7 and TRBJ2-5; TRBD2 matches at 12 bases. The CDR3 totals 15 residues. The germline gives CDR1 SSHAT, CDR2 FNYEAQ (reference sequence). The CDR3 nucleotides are TGTGCTAGCAGCTCCACCGGGACTAGCGGGGAGACCCAGTACTTC. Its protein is CASSSTGTSGETQYF.

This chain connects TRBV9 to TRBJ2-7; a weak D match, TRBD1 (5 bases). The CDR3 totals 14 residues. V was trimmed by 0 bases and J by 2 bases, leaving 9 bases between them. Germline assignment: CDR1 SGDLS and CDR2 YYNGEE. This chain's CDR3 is CASSVDQGPYEQYF. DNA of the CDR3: TGTGCCAGCAGCGTAGATCAGGGTCCCTACGAGCAGTACTTC.

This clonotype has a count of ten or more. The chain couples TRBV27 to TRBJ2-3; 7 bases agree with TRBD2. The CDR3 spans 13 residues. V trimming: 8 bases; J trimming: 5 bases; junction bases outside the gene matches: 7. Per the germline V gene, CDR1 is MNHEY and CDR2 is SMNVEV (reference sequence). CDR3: CASWEGRGDTQYF. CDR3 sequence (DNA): TGTGCCAGCTGGGAGGGTCGTGGAGATACGCAGTATTTT.